This T cell receptor (beta chain) was observed in a study of tumor-infiltrating lymphocytes in oesophageal squamous cell carcinoma. One entry per CDR3 protein results from TCRdb running MiXCR on the PCR reads. This sample carries about 21,000 distinct CDR3 sequences, more than 40% of them seen once, and the ten largest clones take 10%. The sequencing input was normal esophageal tissue next to the tumor. This clonotype originated in a male donor with esophageal squamous cell carcinoma.

The CDR3 region is CASSSCRTSGVYEQYF. The CDR3, as DNA: TGTGCCAGCAGCTCCTGTCGGACTAGCGGGGTTTACGAGCAGTACTTC. The chain joins TRBV7-6 to TRBJ2-3; 12 positions agree with TRBD2. The end of the DNA is better explained by TRBJ2-7, so the J call may be wrong. Germline values: CDR1 SGHVS, CDR2 FNYEAQ. CDR3 length: 16 amino acids.